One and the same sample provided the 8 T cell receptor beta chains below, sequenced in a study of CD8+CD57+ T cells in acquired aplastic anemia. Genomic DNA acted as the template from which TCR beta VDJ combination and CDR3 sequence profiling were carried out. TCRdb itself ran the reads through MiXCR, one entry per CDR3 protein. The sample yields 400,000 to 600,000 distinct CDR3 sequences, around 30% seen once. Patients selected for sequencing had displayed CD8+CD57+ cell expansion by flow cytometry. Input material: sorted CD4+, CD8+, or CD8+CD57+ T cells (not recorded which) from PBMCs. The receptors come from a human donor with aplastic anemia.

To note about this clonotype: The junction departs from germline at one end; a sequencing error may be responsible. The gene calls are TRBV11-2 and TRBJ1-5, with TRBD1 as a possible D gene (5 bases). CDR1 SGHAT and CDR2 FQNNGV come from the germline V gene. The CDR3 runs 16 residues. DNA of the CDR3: TGTGCCAGCAGTTACCTCCAGGGACGTAGCAATCAGCCCCAGCACTTT. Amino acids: CASSYLQGRSNQPQHF.

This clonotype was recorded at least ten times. In nucleotides, the CDR3 is TGTGCCAGTAGGAGAGGGGGGAATGGCTACACCTTC. Its protein is CASRRGGNGYTF. This chain connects TRBV19 to TRBJ1-2; a weak D match, TRBD1 (6 bases). The CDR3 runs to 12 residues. CDR1 is LNHDA, CDR2 SQIVND, per germline (reference sequence). V was clipped by 6 bases and J by 6 bases, with 11 bases between them.

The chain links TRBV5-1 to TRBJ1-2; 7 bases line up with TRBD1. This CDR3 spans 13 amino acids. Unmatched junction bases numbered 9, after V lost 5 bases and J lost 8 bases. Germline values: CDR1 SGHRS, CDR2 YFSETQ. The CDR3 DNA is TGCGCCAGCAGTATCGAGGGGGCGGAGGGCTACACCTTC. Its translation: CASSIEGAEGYTF.

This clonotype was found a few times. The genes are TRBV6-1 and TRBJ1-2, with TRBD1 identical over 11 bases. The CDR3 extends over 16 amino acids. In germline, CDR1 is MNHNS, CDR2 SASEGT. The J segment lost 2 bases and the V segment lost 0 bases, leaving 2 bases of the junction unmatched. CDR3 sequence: CASSEARDRGNYGYTF. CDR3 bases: TGTGCCAGCAGTGAAGCTCGGGACAGGGGGAACTATGGCTACACCTTC.

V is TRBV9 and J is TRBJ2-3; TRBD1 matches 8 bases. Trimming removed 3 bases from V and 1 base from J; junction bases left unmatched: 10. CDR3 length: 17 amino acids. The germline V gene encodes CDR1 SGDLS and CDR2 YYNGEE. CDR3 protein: CASSAIRDRSRTDTQYF. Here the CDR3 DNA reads TGTGCCAGCAGCGCCATACGGGACAGGAGCCGCACAGATACGCAGTATTTT. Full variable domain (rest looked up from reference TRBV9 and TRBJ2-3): DSGVTQTPKHLITATGQRVTLRCSPRSGDLSVYWYQQSLDQGLQFLIQYYNGEERAKGNILERFSAQQFPDLHSELNLSSLELGDSALYFCASSAIRDRSRTDTQYFGPGTRLTVL.

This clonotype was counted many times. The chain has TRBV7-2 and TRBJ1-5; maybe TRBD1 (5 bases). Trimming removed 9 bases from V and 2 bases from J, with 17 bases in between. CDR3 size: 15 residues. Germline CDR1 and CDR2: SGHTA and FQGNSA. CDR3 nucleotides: TGTGCCAGTTCCCAGGGAGTATGGGGCAATCAGCCCCAGCATTTT. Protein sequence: CASSQGVWGNQPQHF. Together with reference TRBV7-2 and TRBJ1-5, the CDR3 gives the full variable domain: GAGVSQSPSNKVTEKGKDVELRCDPISGHTALYWYRQSLGQGLEFLIYFQGNSAPDKSGLPSDRFSAERTGGSVSTLTIQRTQQEDSAVYLCASSQGVWGNQPQHFGDGTRLSIL.

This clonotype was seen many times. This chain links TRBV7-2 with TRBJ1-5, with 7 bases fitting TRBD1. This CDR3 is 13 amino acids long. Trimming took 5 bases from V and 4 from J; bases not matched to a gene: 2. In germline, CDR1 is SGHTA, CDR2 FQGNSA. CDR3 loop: CASSDRVNQPQHF. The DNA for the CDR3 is TGTGCCAGCAGCGACAGGGTAAATCAGCCCCAGCATTTT.

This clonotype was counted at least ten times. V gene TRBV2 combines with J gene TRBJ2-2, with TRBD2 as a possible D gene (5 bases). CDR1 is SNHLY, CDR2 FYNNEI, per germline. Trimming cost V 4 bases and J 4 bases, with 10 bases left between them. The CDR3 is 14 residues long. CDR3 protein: CASSVYGSTGELFF. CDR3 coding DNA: TGTGCCAGCAGTGTCTATGGGAGCACCGGGGAGCTGTTTTTT.